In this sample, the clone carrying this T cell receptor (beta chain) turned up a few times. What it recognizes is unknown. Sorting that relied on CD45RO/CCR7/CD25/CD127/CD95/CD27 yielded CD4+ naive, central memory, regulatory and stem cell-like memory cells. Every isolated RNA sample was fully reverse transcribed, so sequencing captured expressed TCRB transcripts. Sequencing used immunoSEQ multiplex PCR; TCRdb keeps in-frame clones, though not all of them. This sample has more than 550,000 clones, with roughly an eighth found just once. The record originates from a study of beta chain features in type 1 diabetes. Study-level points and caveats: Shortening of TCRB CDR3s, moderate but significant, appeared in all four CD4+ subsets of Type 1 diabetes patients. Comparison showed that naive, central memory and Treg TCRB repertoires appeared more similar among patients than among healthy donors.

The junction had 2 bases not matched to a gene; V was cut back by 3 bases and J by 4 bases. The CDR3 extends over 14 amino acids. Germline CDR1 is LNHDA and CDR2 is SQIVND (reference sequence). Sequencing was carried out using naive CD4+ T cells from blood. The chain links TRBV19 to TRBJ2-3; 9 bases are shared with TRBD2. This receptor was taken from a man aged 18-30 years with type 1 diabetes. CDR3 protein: CASSIGLAPDTQYF. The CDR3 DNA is TGTGCCAGTAGTATCGGACTAGCGCCAGATACGCAGTATTTT.